This TCR beta chain came from a study of blood T cell repertoires in COVID-19. Overall study: COVID-19 samples collected from the United States, Italy and Spain covered acute and convalescent phases.

The protocol was immunoSEQ multiplex PCR, while the TCRdb copy is restricted to in-frame clones and leaves out a portion. The top ten clones hold about 7% of a sample with around 170,000 clones, roughly 87% of them seen once. Participants came from about 23 US areas, aged about 18 to 95 years. Cohort placement rested on clinical history that participants reported themselves. CDR3 length equals 14 residues. Per germline, CDR1 MNHEY and CDR2 SVGAGI. Trimming pared 6 bases from V and 7 bases from J, leaving 13 bases between. This clonotype was sampled from a woman aged 45-65 years who had recovered from COVID-19. The sample consisted of PBMCs or T cells enriched from blood (not recorded which). The chain has TRBV6-5 and TRBJ1-6; weak D call: TRBD1 (6 bases). The CDR3 nucleotides read TGTGCCAGCAGGCCACAGGGATGGAATTCACCCCTCCACTTT. Translating gives CASRPQGWNSPLHF.